One and the same sample provided the 24 T cell receptor beta chains below, sequenced in a study of T cells in Graves' hyperthyroidism and ophthalmopathy (dated by TCRdb to 2018 to 2020). Library preparation was by multiplex PCR. The sequencer was an Illumina HiSeq 2000. The TCR beta CDR3 regions were amplified from RNA transcripts. A first-round RT-PCR of the TCR CDR3 used the HTBI primer set with the Qiagen OneStep RT-PCR kit. Clones were called with MiXCR by TCRdb after fastp trimmed the public reads at Q25, and only in-frame beta chains were retained. Entries are consolidated by CDR3 protein sequence, retaining the most common genes and DNA. The sample table holds about 400,000 distinct CDR3 sequences, of which around 15% were seen once. The ten top clones hold 25% to 30% of the sample. What was sequenced was blood. The receptors were sampled from a man in his fifties or sixties with Graves' ophthalmopathy.

This clonotype was counted many times. The chain recombines TRBV10-3 with TRBJ2-1; TRBD2 matches 11 bases. The junction had 10 bases not matched to a gene; V was cut back by 7 bases and J by 5 bases. Germline CDR1 reads ENHRY; CDR2 reads SYGVKD. This CDR3 contains 16 residues. CDR3 coding DNA: TGTGCCATCAACCAAAGGGGGACTAGCGGAGACAATGAGCAGTTCTTC. Translation: CAINQRGTSGDNEQFF.

The chain carries TRBV6-1 and TRBJ2-2; TRBD2 aligns across 12 bases. Germline V gene sequence: CDR1 MNHNS, CDR2 SASEGT. The CDR3 has 15 residues. The V segment lost 5 bases and the J segment 4 bases; nucleotides outside the gene matches: 2. The CDR3 DNA reads as TGTGCCAGCAGTTGGGGACTAGCGGGCACCGGGGAGCTGTTTTTT. This encodes CASSWGLAGTGELFF.

This clonotype has at least ten counts. V and J are TRBV5-1 and TRBJ1-1; D gene uncertain. Trimming took off 1 base at V and 4 bases at J, with 11 bases between the two ends. The CDR3 is 14 amino acids. Germline V gene data show CDR1 as SGHRS and CDR2 as YFSETQ. The CDR3 nucleotides are TGCGCCAGCAGCTTGCTAGTTATGAGCACTGAAGCTTTCTTT. Protein sequence: CASSLLVMSTEAFF.

This clonotype was found once. V and J are TRBV6-4 and TRBJ1-5; D not resolved. The V and J ends lost 3 bases and 5 bases respectively, with 14 bases between them. Looked up from germline, CDR1 is MRHNA and CDR2 is SNTAGT. The CDR3 consists of 15 residues. The CDR3 sequence: CASSEVSGDYQPQHF. The CDR3 DNA sequence: TGTGCCAGCAGTGAAGTGTCAGGAGATTATCAGCCCCAGCATTTT.

This sequence joins TRBV2 and TRBJ1-1; no reliable D call. V lost 2 bases to trimming and J lost 10 bases, with 11 bases between them. The CDR3 is 12 amino acids. The germline V gene has CDR1 SNHLY and CDR2 FYNNEI. The CDR3 region has the DNA TGTGCCAGCAGTGAATACAAAAATCTAGCTTTCTTT. Translation gives CASSEYKNLAFF.

The chain has TRBV19 and TRBJ2-7; D may be TRBD2 (7 bases). Germline V gives CDR1 LNHDA, CDR2 SQIVND (reference sequence). The CDR3 consists of 14 residues. The CDR3 loop reads CASESGKGAYEQYF. CDR3 DNA sequence: TGTGCGAGTGAGAGCGGGAAGGGGGCCTACGAGCAGTACTTC.

The chain uses TRBV28 and TRBJ1-6; TRBD1 might be the D (5 bases). The CDR3 has 16 amino acids. V was pared by 6 bases and J by 0 bases, with 12 bases between. CDR1 and CDR2 from the germline V gene are MDHEN and SYDVKM. CDR3 sequence reads: CASSSSDSSYNSPLHF. The CDR3 DNA reads TGTGCCAGCAGCTCATCCGACAGCTCCTATAATTCACCCCTCCACTTT.

This chain links TRBV9 with TRBJ2-4, with a tentative D call TRBD1 (6 bases). Trimming stripped 4 bases from V and 11 bases from J, with 19 bases between. CDR1 SGDLS and CDR2 YYNGEE come from the germline V gene. The CDR3 is made up of 14 amino acids. The CDR3 loop is CASSPETGSGVQYF. The CDR3 bases are TGTGCCAGCAGCCCAGAGACAGGAAGTGGAGTTCAGTACTTC.

This clonotype was seen repeatedly, ten times or more. The V gene is TRBV20-1, the J gene TRBJ2-3; D not resolved. Looked up from germline, CDR1 is DFQATT and CDR2 is SNEGSKA (reference sequence). Trimming cost V 1 base and J 1 base, with 9 bases left between them. This CDR3 comprises 14 residues. Here the CDR3 reads CSARAEIGTDTQYF. The CDR3 DNA reads TGCAGTGCTAGAGCGGAGATTGGCACAGATACGCAGTATTTT.

This chain joins TRBV12-3 or TRBV12-4 and TRBJ2-1; unclear D gene. CDR3 size: 14 residues. Trimming stripped 5 bases from V and 0 bases from J, with 8 bases between. The CDR3 is CASSVKSSYNEQFF. DNA for the CDR3: TGTGCCAGCAGTGTGAAGTCCTCCTACAATGAGCAGTTCTTC.

The sample holds many counts of this clonotype. The chain links TRBV24-1 to TRBJ1-1; the D is unclear. There are 13 residues in the CDR3. Germline CDR1 KGHDR, CDR2 SFDVKD. V lost 4 bases to trimming and J lost 4 bases, with 9 bases between them. The CDR3, as DNA: TGTGCCACCAGTGACCCCCGGAGCACTGAAGCTTTCTTT. It codes for CATSDPRSTEAFF.

This clonotype was seen more than once but under ten times. The chain combines TRBV10-1 with TRBJ2-5, with D possibly matching TRBD1 (6 bases). The DNA end is a closer match to TRBJ2-1, so the J assignment may be wrong. CDR1 is WNHNN and CDR2 is SYGVQD in the germline V gene (reference sequence). The CDR3 runs 13 residues. CDR3 residues: CASSASSPGVQFF. CDR3 DNA sequence: TGCGCCAGCAGTGCGTCGTCCCCAGGGGTCCAGTTCTTC.

Concerning this clonotype: This sequence may be a read error, since a much larger clone differs from it by one base. CDR3 coding DNA: TGTGCCAGCAGAACATACGACGCACAGGGGGCCGACAAAAACATTCAGTACTTC. Residues: CASRTYDAQGADKNIQYF. The chain combines TRBV14 with TRBJ2-4; TRBD1 matches at 9 bases. The trim removed 6 bases at V and 3 bases at J, leaving 15 bases unmatched. Looked up from germline, CDR1 is SGHDN and CDR2 is FVKESK. The CDR3 consists of 18 residues.

The rearrangement uses TRBV7-9 and TRBJ2-7; D may be TRBD2 (5 bases). V was trimmed by 4 bases and J by 3 bases, leaving 10 bases between them. CDR1 is SEHNR, CDR2 FQNEAQ, per germline (reference sequence). There are 13 residues in the CDR3. The CDR3: CASSSRVRYEQYF. In nucleotides, the CDR3 is TGTGCCAGCAGCTCGAGGGTCCGCTACGAGCAGTACTTC.

The rearrangement uses TRBV12-3 or TRBV12-4 and TRBJ1-4; 8 bases align to TRBD1. The V gene end was trimmed by 7 bases and the J gene end by 3 bases; junction bases not matched to a gene: 1. This CDR3 region has 13 residues. The CDR3 region is CASTQGANEKLFF. The CDR3 DNA follows: TGTGCCAGCACACAGGGGGCTAATGAAAAACTGTTTTTT.

This clonotype was observed at least ten times. The chain links TRBV6-1 to TRBJ2-1; 8 nucleotides line up with TRBD1. V was pared by 6 bases and J by 0 bases, with 4 bases of the junction left unmatched. Per the germline V gene, CDR1 is MNHNS and CDR2 is SASEGT. The CDR3 runs 15 residues. The chain's CDR3 is CASRPGQGSYNEQFF. In DNA, the CDR3 is TGTGCCAGCAGGCCAGGACAGGGCTCCTACAATGAGCAGTTCTTC.

This clonotype showed up just a few times. This chain uses TRBV27 with TRBJ2-1; D remains unclear. Trimming took 3 bases from V and 8 from J, leaving 23 bases between them. CDR3 length: 17 residues. CDR1 MNHEY and CDR2 SMNVEV come from the germline V gene (reference sequence). CDR3 DNA sequence: TGTGCCAGCAGTTTTGGTCGTGTTAAACCCCTAATGGATGAGCAGTTCTTC. This codes for CASSFGRVKPLMDEQFF.

As regards this clonotype: At one end the junction does not follow the germline gene, possibly because of a read error. The rearrangement links TRBV11-2 to TRBJ1-3; 9 bases align to TRBD1. CDR1 is SGHAT and CDR2 is FQNNGV in the germline V gene. The CDR3 is 19 amino acids. CDR3 nucleotide sequence: TGTGCCAGCAGCCGTATCAGAGGGGACAGGGAAAAGTCTGAAAACACCATATATTTT. This translates into CASSRIRGDREKSENTIYF.

There are many counts of this clonotype. The chain combines TRBV7-2 with TRBJ2-1; D is uncertain. The CDR3 consists of 13 residues. The V end lost 1 base, the J end lost 6 bases, and 7 bases lay between the germline ends. Germline V lookup: CDR1 SGHTA, CDR2 FQGNSA. CDR3 in amino acids: CASSLELSNEQFF. CDR3 nucleotide sequence: TGTGCCAGCAGCTTAGAACTCTCCAATGAGCAGTTCTTC.

In its sample, this clonotype was seen many times. The chain carries TRBV2 and TRBJ1-5; 8 nucleotides match TRBD1. This CDR3 has 16 amino acids. Germline CDR1 and CDR2: SNHLY and FYNNEI. The J segment lost 7 bases and the V segment lost 5 bases, leaving 13 bases of the junction unmatched. Here the CDR3 DNA reads TGTGCCAGCAGTTCGCGGACAGGGAAGTTTGGCCAGCCCCAGCATTTT. Its translation: CASSSRTGKFGQPQHF.

The table lists this clonotype with many counts. The CDR3 DNA is TGTGCCAGCAGTGGGGCCACAGGCCGCAATCAGCCCCAGCATTTT. Translation: CASSGATGRNQPQHF. The rearrangement joins TRBV28 to TRBJ1-5; maybe TRBD1 (5 bases). There are 15 residues in the CDR3. Germline values: CDR1 MDHEN, CDR2 SYDVKM. Trimming removed 5 bases at V and 2 bases at J, with 13 bases between.

The sample holds many counts of this clonotype. V is TRBV18 and J is TRBJ1-5; D not certain. The germline CDR1 and CDR2 sequences are KGHSH and LQKENI. CDR3 length equals 14 residues. Trimming cost V 6 bases and J 2 bases, with 11 bases left between them. In DNA, the CDR3 is TGTGCCAGCTCCCAAAATCACGGCAATCAGCCCCAGCATTTT. This encodes CASSQNHGNQPQHF.

Only a few counts were recorded for this clonotype. The DNA of the CDR3 is TGTGCCAGCAGAAAAACGGGCCGGGGCTACACCTTC. Translated: CASRKTGRGYTF. This sequence joins TRBV12-3 or TRBV12-4 and TRBJ1-2; no reliable D call. The CDR3 is 12 residues long. V was pared by 6 bases and J by 8 bases, with 13 bases between.

This clonotype was counted ten times or more. The J gene is TRBJ2-4, the V gene TRBV6-2 or TRBV6-3; TRBD2 aligns across 8 bases. The CDR3 covers 16 residues. CDR1 and CDR2 (germline): MNHEY, SVGEGT. Germline trimming cut 5 bases from V and 0 bases from J; bases unmatched to any gene: 6. In nucleotides, the CDR3 is TGTGCCAGCAGTGTCAGCGGGAGCGAAGCCAAAAACATTCAGTACTTC. This sequence encodes CASSVSGSEAKNIQYF.